The entry that follows covers one T cell receptor beta chain sequence. What it binds is unknown. Until they underwent thyroid surgery, no patient had received any treatment. As handled by the study authors: Built for papillary thyroid cancer, a distant-metastasis classifier drew on CDR3 differences across clinicopathological groups. MiXCR was used by TCRdb to re-call the PCR reads. The V and J calls were not made by the authors but by TCRdb's processing. The sample shows tens of thousands of clones, more than 9.5% of them seen only once. This record comes from a study of metastatic and nonmetastatic thyroid tumors. About the research overall: Repertoire comparisons spanned blood and tumor or nodule tissue from malignant and benign thyroid patients. Regarding the study as a whole: In both blood and tumor samples, TCR beta diversity was reported significantly higher for malignant than benign nodules.

V was pared by 4 bases and J by 7 bases, with 11 bases of the junction left unmatched. The CDR3 runs 18 residues. In germline, CDR1 is SGHAT, CDR2 FQNNGV. The receptor's source is a female donor with papillary thyroid cancer or a benign thyroid nodule (not recorded which). Some clones in this sample may be carry-over from other donors' samples. Material: blood. The chain carries TRBV11-2 and TRBJ2-2; 14 nucleotides agree with TRBD2. The CDR3 region has the DNA TGTGCCAGCAGCTGGAATTCCGGGACTAGCGGGGGTGGCGGGGAGCTGTTTTTT. Protein product: CASSWNSGTSGGGGELFF.